This entry features one T cell receptor beta chain sequence. No antigen is known for it. No qualities accompany the bases; no much larger clone lies one base away. Every donor in the study was a healthy Caucasian. The study also sequenced three unrelated non-twin adults: a male aged 18 to 29, a male aged 50 to 59 and a female aged 50 to 59. Using Miltenyi CD45RO+ enrichment and human naive T-cell isolation kits, memory (CD45RO+) and naive T cells were isolated from PBMC. CDR1 is given as SGHRS and CDR2 as YFSETQ, both from the germline V gene. V loses 1 base at its end and J loses 3 bases; junction bases beyond the gene matches: 9. Taken from cysteine to phenylalanine, the CDR3 has 16 residues. Just CDR3 DNA is preserved here, 48 bases in frame from base 1. The data derive from a study of identical twins (dated by TCRdb to about 2016). For the study in its entirety: TCR alpha and beta repertoires from monozygotic twins, unrelated adults of various ages and cord blood were deep-sequenced to test whether fetal clonotypes persist. Replicate twin experiments were performed at different times using different library preparation protocols to rule out contamination.

Receptor amplification or capture employed 5' RACE. Sequencer: Illumina HiSeq 2000. A universal primer binding site was introduced by template switching, and a unique molecular identifier was present in the final cDNA, enabling accurate counting of TCR cDNA molecules. First-strand cDNA for TCR alpha and beta chains was synthesized from specific primers in the conserved constant-segment region. To control for contamination, every cDNA library was double barcoded, receiving both a SMART-Mk sample barcode and Illumina barcodes. TruSeq adapter sequences, together with Illumina sample barcodes, were added in two successive PCR steps. Sequencing of the TCR alpha and beta cDNA libraries was done on the Illumina HiSeq platform using custom primers. The original pipeline was this. Raw reads were processed with MiGEC to extract unique molecular identifiers, and MiXCR was used to determine CDR3 positions. For each individual, recombination models were inferred using an EM algorithm with the repgenHMM and IGoR tools. The tcR package in R was used for shared clonotype analysis, with sharing normalized by the product of cloneset sizes. To study raw recombination without the effects of thymic and clonal selection, out-of-frame nonproductive sequences were analyzed. In TCRdb, the public reads were trimmed at Q25 with fastp and aligned with MiXCR, with productive beta chains retained. Rows are combined by CDR3 protein, so each entry shows the most common genes and DNA. The V and J calls were determined by TCRdb, not by the authors. In this sample the table shows 350,000 or so distinct CDR3 sequences, approximately 8.8% of which occur a single time. The ten top clones hold over 7% of the sample.

What the research found in general, with its limitations: Conclusions relied on cross-sectional statistical analysis, since the same donors could not be followed over many years. Out-of-frame TCR alpha sharing in monozygotic twins was systematically underestimated by recombination models, whereas sharing between unrelated individuals was in agreement with the recombination models. Abundant cord blood beta clonotypes carried fewer insertions; young adult naive repertoires showed a weaker similar trend, while memory repertoires showed none. Invariant T cells such as MAIT and iNKT could partly confound zero-insertion analyses, though diverse VJ usage argued against this for most clonotypes. Out-of-frame TCR alpha sequences shared between twins showed an excess of low generation-probability sequences compared with coincidental sharing between unrelated individuals. In beta out-of-frame sequences, excess twin sharing was weaker, because having fewer shared sequences lowered the signal-to-noise ratio.

Specimen: naive T cells sorted from blood. According to the study, the label for this sample's cell subset or site signals: cells isolated with a human naive T-cell isolation kit. Here the chain combines TRBV5-1 and TRBJ2-5; 7 middle bases align to TRBD2. The receptor was isolated from a woman between 50 and 59 years old in good health. The nucleotide sequence is TGCGCCAGCAGCTTGCAGGGACTACCCAGAAAAGAGACCCAGTACTTC. This codes for CASSLQGLPRKETQYF.